A single sample gave rise to the 31 T cell receptor beta chains below, sequenced in a study of cytomegalovirus exposure and HLA in healthy donors. In the PCR, 60 Vbeta and 13 Jbeta primers were used. TCRdb's copy holds only in-frame clones and misses some; the assay was immunoSEQ multiplex PCR. The table has 100,000 to 150,000 clones, around 73% seen once. Sequencing used PBMCs. The receptors were sampled from a man aged 30-40 years in good health and CMV-seropositive.

The CDR3 here is CASSQLGQGAREQYF. DNA for the CDR3: TGCGCCAGCAGCCAGCTGGGACAGGGGGCGAGGGAGCAGTACTTC. The rearrangement uses TRBV4-3 and TRBJ2-7; 12 bases match TRBD1. The CDR3 consists of 15 residues. Germline CDR1 and CDR2: LGHNA and YSLEER. The ends lost 3 bases at V and 7 bases at J; junction bases unmatched: 7.

This clone was detected only a few times. The CDR3 reads CASLRRSGDEKLFF. In nucleotides, the CDR3 is TGTGCCAGCCTAAGAAGGTCGGGAGATGAAAAACTGTTTTTT. The V call is TRBV2, the J call TRBJ1-4, with D unclear. Per germline, CDR1 SNHLY and CDR2 FYNNEI. CDR3 size: 14 residues. V was cut by 8 bases and J by 6 bases, with 16 bases left in between. Full variable domain (missing parts from reference TRBV2 and TRBJ1-4): EPEVTQTPSHQVTQMGQEVILRCVPISNHLYFYWYRQILGQKVEFLVSFYNNEISEKSEIFDDQFSVERPDGSNFTLKIRSTKLEDSAMYFCASLRRSGDEKLFFGSGTQLSVL.

This clone was seen a handful of times. This chain connects TRBV27 to TRBJ1-4, with TRBD1 identical over 9 bases. The CDR3 extends over 14 amino acids. CDR1 and CDR2 (germline): MNHEY, SMNVEV (reference sequence). J lost 8 bases, V lost 6 bases, and 7 bases had no gene match. CDR3 sequence (DNA): TGTGCCAGCAGCCTACAGGGGGCAGTGGAAAAACTGTTTTTT. It yields the protein CASSLQGAVEKLFF.

The CDR3 loop is CASSTSGTDNEQFF. The CDR3 DNA reads as TGTGCCAGCAGTACTAGCGGGACCGACAATGAGCAGTTCTTC. The genes are TRBV6-1 and TRBJ2-1, with TRBD2 matching 10 bases. This CDR3 is built from 14 residues. V was clipped by 5 bases and J by 5 bases; unmatched bases: 3. The germline V gene encodes CDR1 MNHNS and CDR2 SASEGT.

There are many counts of this clone. The chain is built from TRBV4-2 and TRBJ2-1, with D tentatively TRBD1 (5 bases). Germline V CDR1 and CDR2: LGHNA, YNFKEQ. This CDR3 is 16 amino acids long. V was pared by 1 base and J by 4 bases, with 14 bases between. Written as DNA, the CDR3 is TGTGCCAGCAGCCAAGTAATGGCAGGGATTTACAATGAGCAGTTCTTC. Its protein product is CASSQVMAGIYNEQFF.

The chain is built from TRBV7-2 and TRBJ1-1; D ambiguous. The CDR3 spans 10 residues. The germline CDR1 and CDR2 sequences are SGHTA and FQGNSA. Trimming removed 8 bases at V and 5 bases at J, with 6 bases between. The CDR3 DNA reads TGTGCCAGCGGAGTGACTGAAGCTTTCTTT. Translating it yields CASGVTEAFF. Drawing the rest from reference TRBV7-2 and TRBJ1-1, the complete variable domain is GAGVSQSPSNKVTEKGKDVELRCDPISGHTALYWYRQSLGQGLEFLIYFQGNSAPDKSGLPSDRFSAERTGGSVSTLTIQRTQQEDSAVYLCASGVTEAFFGQGTRLTVV.

J is TRBJ2-5 and V is TRBV7-2; tentative D call: TRBD1 (6 bases). The ends were cut back, 7 bases at V and 5 bases at J, with 20 bases in the middle. The CDR3 totals 15 residues. CDR1 is SGHTA and CDR2 is FQGNSA in the germline V gene. CDR3 in DNA: TGTGCCAGCACCCCAGGGGTTCCCGATGCTGAGACCCAGTACTTC. As protein: CASTPGVPDAETQYF.

The chain combines TRBV30 with TRBJ2-7; the D gene is possibly TRBD2 (5 bases). Trimming took off 0 bases at V and 3 bases at J, with 12 bases between the two ends. The CDR3 loop spans 14 amino acids. From germline, CDR1 is GTSNPN and CDR2 SVGIG (reference sequence). The CDR3 DNA reads TGTGCCTGGAGTGTGTCGGGGAGCCGCTACGAGCAGTACTTC. Translated, it gives CAWSVSGSRYEQYF.

This chain links TRBV6-5 with TRBJ2-2; TRBD2 is a possible D gene (6 bases). Germline assignment: CDR1 MNHEY and CDR2 SVGAGI. CDR3 size: 15 residues. V lost 5 bases, J lost 4 bases, and 14 bases lay in between. The CDR3 sequence: CASSPGTSGTGELFF. The CDR3 DNA reads as TGTGCCAGCAGTCCCGGGACTTCGGGCACCGGGGAGCTGTTTTTT.

The chain recombines TRBV6-5 with TRBJ2-7; TRBD1 aligns across 9 bases. J gave up 6 bases and V 7 bases, and 10 bases lay outside the gene matches. CDR1 and CDR2 from the germline V gene are MNHEY and SVGAGI. CDR3 length equals 14 residues. CDR3 region: CASTTGGPTGEQYF. The CDR3 nucleotides read TGTGCCAGCACCACAGGGGGCCCGACCGGCGAGCAGTACTTC.

The CDR3 coding sequence is TGTGCCAGCAGCAAAGTTGGGGCCAGGCTTAACTATGGCTACACCTTC. The encoded protein is CASSKVGARLNYGYTF. The genes are TRBV21-1 and TRBJ1-2; the listed D gene, TRBD1, was not tested against the DNA. TRBV21-1 is a listed pseudogene. CDR3 length equals 16 residues.

This sequence joins TRBV9 and TRBJ2-1, with a tentative D call TRBD1 (5 bases). This CDR3 spans 16 amino acids. Deletions cut 7 bases from V and 10 bases from J, with 27 bases between. Germline V gene lookup returns CDR1 SGDLS and CDR2 YYNGEE. This chain's CDR3 is CASSQVRVLNLGEQFF. The CDR3 DNA reads TGTGCCAGCTCCCAAGTCAGGGTTCTAAACCTAGGGGAGCAGTTCTTC. Combining the CDR3 with reference TRBV9 and TRBJ2-1 gives the whole variable domain DSGVTQTPKHLITATGQRVTLRCSPRSGDLSVYWYQQSLDQGLQFLIQYYNGEERAKGNILERFSAQQFPDLHSELNLSSLELGDSALYFCASSQVRVLNLGEQFFGPGTRLTVL.

The J gene is TRBJ2-3, the V gene TRBV5-1; a weak D match, TRBD2 (6 bases). In germline, CDR1 is SGHRS, CDR2 YFSETQ. The V end lost 4 bases, the J end lost 4 bases, and 16 bases lay between the germline ends. There are 15 residues in the CDR3. CDR3 amino acids: CASSEWAGRADTQYF. Here the CDR3 DNA reads TGCGCCAGCAGCGAATGGGCGGGGCGCGCAGATACGCAGTATTTT.

The chain links TRBV10-3 to TRBJ2-1; 7 bases align to TRBD2. The CDR3 has 16 amino acids. The germline V gene has CDR1 ENHRY and CDR2 SYGVKD. The V and J ends lost 11 bases and 6 bases, in that order; junction bases with no gene match: 19. The CDR3 DNA reads as TGTGCCTCCCTACCCACTAGCGCTAATTATCCCAATGAGCAGTTCTTC. Protein: CASLPTSANYPNEQFF.

V usage is TRBV4-1 and J usage is TRBJ2-7, with 9 bases lining up with TRBD2. The trim removed 5 bases at V and 3 bases at J, leaving 8 bases unmatched. This CDR3 comprises 15 residues. Germline V gene data show CDR1 as MGHRA and CDR2 as YSYEKL. The CDR3 region has the DNA TGCGCCAGCAGCTTCGCCGGCGGGAGGGGCTACGAGCAGTACTTC. Translated: CASSFAGGRGYEQYF.

The chain uses TRBV18 and TRBJ2-7; 9 bases are a match to TRBD1. V gave up 0 bases and J gave up 4 bases; unmatched junction bases: 1. CDR1 and CDR2 (germline): KGHSH, LQKENI. The length of the CDR3 is 14 residues. CDR3 protein: CASSPPGQGYEQYF. The CDR3 bases are TGTGCCAGCTCACCACCGGGACAGGGTTACGAGCAGTACTTC. Filled out from reference TRBV18 and TRBJ2-7, the complete variable domain reads NAGVMQNPRHLVRRRGQEARLRCSPMKGHSHVYWYRQLPEEGLKFMVYLQKENIIDESGMPKERFSAEFPKEGPSILRIQQVVRGDSAAYFCASSPPGQGYEQYFGPGTRLTVT.

This clone was seen a single time. This chain connects TRBV29-1 to TRBJ2-7; 10 bases are a match to TRBD2. Germline V gene sequence: CDR1 SQVTM, CDR2 ANQGSEA. Trimming removed 5 bases from V and 3 bases from J; junction bases left unmatched: 4. The CDR3 loop spans 13 amino acids. CDR3 in amino acids: CSVRLAGIYEQYF. DNA of the CDR3: TGCAGCGTTCGACTAGCGGGCATCTACGAGCAGTACTTC.

The V call is TRBV9, the J call TRBJ1-3; D is ambiguous. Germline lookup yields CDR1 SGDLS and CDR2 YYNGEE. The CDR3 extends over 15 amino acids. With 2 bases removed from V and 2 bases from J, the gap between germline ends came to 11 bases. The CDR3 region is CASSVSGVTGNTIYF. The CDR3 nucleotides read TGTGCCAGCAGCGTGTCCGGGGTAACTGGAAACACCATATATTTT. Using reference TRBV9 and TRBJ1-3 for the parts outside the CDR3, the full variable domain is DSGVTQTPKHLITATGQRVTLRCSPRSGDLSVYWYQQSLDQGLQFLIQYYNGEERAKGNILERFSAQQFPDLHSELNLSSLELGDSALYFCASSVSGVTGNTIYFGEGSWLTVV.

The chain employs TRBV27 and TRBJ1-1, with D possibly being TRBD1 (5 bases). The germline V and J ends were trimmed by 3 bases and 0 bases, with 8 bases remaining between them. Per germline, CDR1 MNHEY and CDR2 SMNVEV (reference sequence). The CDR3 spans 14 residues. CDR3 amino acids: CASSFQGLNTEAFF. Here the CDR3 DNA reads TGTGCCAGCAGTTTCCAGGGCCTGAACACTGAAGCTTTCTTT.

This CDR3 reads CASSAPGASYNEQFF. As DNA, the CDR3 is TGTGCCAGCAGCGCCCCAGGGGCCTCCTACAATGAGCAGTTCTTC. The chain combines TRBV9 with TRBJ2-1; TRBD1 might be the D (6 bases). Germline CDR1 is SGDLS and CDR2 is YYNGEE. The CDR3 has 15 residues. Trimming pared 3 bases from V and 0 bases from J, leaving 10 bases between. Full variable domain (outside the CDR3, taken from reference TRBV9 and TRBJ2-1): DSGVTQTPKHLITATGQRVTLRCSPRSGDLSVYWYQQSLDQGLQFLIQYYNGEERAKGNILERFSAQQFPDLHSELNLSSLELGDSALYFCASSAPGASYNEQFFGPGTRLTVL.

V gene TRBV19 combines with J gene TRBJ2-5, with 10 bases identical to TRBD2. V lost 2 bases to trimming and J lost 0 bases; unmatched junction nucleotides: 6. This CDR3 spans 17 amino acids. Germline CDR1 LNHDA, CDR2 SQIVND (reference sequence). The CDR3 protein is CASSITASGSNQETQYF. For the CDR3, the DNA is TGTGCCAGTAGTATAACGGCTAGCGGGAGTAACCAAGAGACCCAGTACTTC.

This chain joins TRBV6-6 and TRBJ2-7; D possibly corresponds to TRBD1 (6 bases). V lost 6 bases to trimming and J lost 2 bases, with 17 bases between them. Germline CDR1 is MNHNY and CDR2 is SVGAGI (reference sequence). The CDR3 extends over 15 amino acids. CDR3 sequence: CASRPPTGPPYEQYF. Here the CDR3 DNA reads TGTGCCAGCAGACCCCCGACAGGACCCCCCTACGAGCAGTACTTC.

CDR3 residues: CATRRKQGSLETQYF. The CDR3, as DNA: TGTGCCACCCGGCGGAAACAGGGGAGTCTGGAGACCCAGTACTTC. The chain joins TRBV27 to TRBJ2-5, with 7 bases fitting TRBD1. V shed 10 bases and J 5 bases; nucleotides not matched to a gene: 16. There are 15 residues in the CDR3. In germline, CDR1 is MNHEY, CDR2 SMNVEV (reference sequence).

This chain connects TRBV5-6 to TRBJ1-4, with D unclear. Germline V gene sequence: CDR1 SGHDT, CDR2 YYEEEE. The CDR3 consists of 14 residues. The V end was cut by 4 bases, the J end by 3 bases, with 10 bases between. CDR3 region: CASSRSAANEKLFF. The CDR3, as DNA: TGTGCCAGCAGCCGAAGTGCGGCTAATGAAAAACTGTTTTTT.

This clone has more than one count but fewer than ten. The chain links TRBV9 to TRBJ1-1, with TRBD1 matching over 9 bases. The length of the CDR3 is 13 residues. Germline-derived CDR1 and CDR2 are SGDLS and YYNGEE. V shed 5 bases, J shed 1 base, and the junction held 0 bases outside the gene matches. CDR3 protein: CASRDRGNTEAFF. In DNA, the CDR3 is TGTGCCAGCAGGGACAGGGGGAACACTGAAGCTTTCTTT.

The chain links TRBV28 to TRBJ1-1, with 11 bases lining up with TRBD1. The CDR3 spans 17 residues. V was pared by 2 bases and J by 1 base, with 6 bases of the junction left unmatched. Germline V CDR1 and CDR2: MDHEN, SYDVKM. The CDR3 is CASSLVGQGVSNTEAFF. CDR3 bases: TGTGCCAGCAGTTTAGTGGGACAGGGGGTTTCGAACACTGAAGCTTTCTTT.

The V call is TRBV11-2, the J call TRBJ2-2, with TRBD2 identical over 12 bases. Germline assignment: CDR1 SGHAT and CDR2 FQNNGV. CDR3 length: 15 amino acids. V was pared by 5 bases and J by 3 bases, with 1 base of the junction left unmatched. In DNA form, the CDR3 reads TGTGCCAGCAGCCGGACTAGCGGGGACACCGGGGAGCTGTTTTTT. Encoded protein: CASSRTSGDTGELFF.

V is TRBV6-1 and J is TRBJ2-1; 11 bases are a match to TRBD2. V shed 4 bases and J 3 bases; nucleotides not matched to a gene: 5. Germline V lookup: CDR1 MNHNS, CDR2 SASEGT. This CDR3 has 16 amino acids. CDR3 region: CASSGEGTSGYNEQFF. CDR3 coding DNA: TGTGCCAGCAGTGGAGAAGGGACTAGCGGCTACAATGAGCAGTTCTTC.

This clone was seen a single time. The chain couples TRBV4-1 to TRBJ1-4; D is undetermined. Germline CDR1 MGHRA, CDR2 YSYEKL. V lost 0 bases, J lost 4 bases, and 9 bases lay in between. The CDR3 is 15 residues long. The CDR3 loop reads CASSQEQMINEKLFF. CDR3 DNA sequence: TGCGCCAGCAGCCAAGAGCAGATGATTAATGAAAAACTGTTTTTT.

This sequence joins TRBV25-1 and TRBJ2-1, with D possibly being TRBD1 (5 bases). CDR1 is MGHDK and CDR2 is SYGVNS in the germline V gene. This CDR3 spans 16 amino acids. The V end lost 2 bases, the J end lost 4 bases, and 15 bases lay between the germline ends. The CDR3 sequence: CASSEGAPHKYNEQFF. Written as DNA, the CDR3 is TGTGCCAGCAGTGAAGGGGCCCCACATAAATACAATGAGCAGTTCTTC.

The chain recombines TRBV28 with TRBJ1-5, with unresolved D. The V gene's germline CDR1 is MDHEN and CDR2 SYDVKM. CDR3 length: 14 amino acids. The germline V and J ends were trimmed by 2 bases and 3 bases, with 8 bases remaining between them. CDR3 sequence reads: CASSLQISNQPQHF. The CDR3 bases are TGTGCCAGCAGTTTACAGATTTCCAATCAGCCCCAGCATTTT.